Listed here are 7 T cell receptor beta chains from one sample, sequenced in a study of blood T cell repertoires in COVID-19. Using immunoSEQ multiplex PCR, the repertoire was profiled, and TCRdb retains in-frame clones only, with some absent. Here the sample spans over 350,000 clones, approximately 90% being singletons. The sequencing sample was made of PBMCs or T cells enriched from blood (not recorded which). The receptors shown here come from a woman in her late teens or twenties with acute COVID-19.

As regards this clone: Different DNA sequences within this sample yield the same CDR3. V and J are TRBV2 and TRBJ1-1; no clear D gene. The length of the CDR3 is 11 residues. Trimming removed 6 bases from V and 8 bases from J, with 10 bases in between. CDR1 SNHLY and CDR2 FYNNEI come from the germline V gene. The CDR3 protein is CASRGGREAFF. The CDR3 nucleotides read TGTGCCAGCAGGGGCGGGAGGGAAGCTTTCTTT.

This chain connects TRBV11-2 to TRBJ2-5; 8 bases agree with TRBD2. Germline lookup yields CDR1 SGHAT and CDR2 FQNNGV. The junction had 6 bases not matched to a gene; V was cut back by 4 bases and J by 2 bases. This CDR3 contains 15 residues. The CDR3: CASSSPSGRQETQYF. The CDR3 nucleotides are TGTGCCAGCAGCTCACCTAGCGGGCGTCAAGAGACCCAGTACTTC.

This clone was detected once. The V and J genes are TRBV10-3 and TRBJ2-3, with a tentative D call TRBD2 (5 bases). The CDR3 spans 13 residues. V lost 6 bases and J lost 3, with 10 bases in between. The germline V gene encodes CDR1 ENHRY and CDR2 SYGVKD. The CDR3 is CAIRTRVTDTQYF. The CDR3 coding sequence is TGTGCCATCAGGACGCGGGTGACAGATACGCAGTATTTT.

This clone was seen more than once but under ten times. The CDR3 nucleotides read TGTGCCAGCAGCCTATTTACAGGGTCATCACCCCTCCACTTT. Translated, it gives CASSLFTGSSPLHF. The V and J genes are TRBV14 and TRBJ1-6; possible D gene TRBD1, 6 bases. CDR3 length equals 14 residues. V dropped 4 bases and J dropped 10 bases, with 14 bases sitting between them. Germline CDR1 is SGHDN and CDR2 is FVKESK. Based on the CDR3 plus reference TRBV14 and TRBJ1-6, the full variable domain is EAGVTQFPSHSVIEKGQTVTLRCDPISGHDNLYWYRRVMGKEIKFLLHFVKESKQDESGMPNNRFLAERTGGTYSTLKVQPAELEDSGVYFCASSLFTGSSPLHFGNGTRLTVT.

This chain links TRBV12-3 or TRBV12-4 with TRBJ2-1; perhaps TRBD2 as D (5 bases). V gave up 4 bases and J gave up 8 bases, with 12 bases separating them. CDR3 length equals 13 residues. CDR3 bases: TGTGCCAGCAGTTCCGGGATAGCCTATGAGCAGTTCTTC. As protein: CASSSGIAYEQFF.

The rearrangement joins TRBV5-4 to TRBJ2-2; 10 nucleotides agree with TRBD1. Germline V gene lookup returns CDR1 SGHNT and CDR2 YYREEE (reference sequence). The CDR3 is 17 residues long. V dropped 4 bases and J dropped 0; count of bases not matched to a gene: 6. CDR3 sequence reads: CASSPKGQGTNTGELFF. DNA of the CDR3: TGTGCCAGCAGCCCCAAGGGACAGGGGACGAACACCGGGGAGCTGTTTTTT.

This clone has just one count. The gene calls are TRBV11-2 and TRBJ2-3; D is uncertain. Trimming removed 4 bases at V and 4 bases at J, with 15 bases between. The CDR3 runs 15 residues. CDR1 is SGHAT, CDR2 FQNNGV, per germline. The DNA of the CDR3 is TGTGCCAGCAGCTCAACCGCCCCATCAGCAGATACGCAGTATTTT. Residues: CASSSTAPSADTQYF.